Listed below are T cell receptor beta chains from one sample, sequenced in a study of blood T cells in healthy people across ages. MiXCR, run by TCRdb on the 5' RACE reads, gives a single entry per CDR3 protein. The sample carries around 800,000 distinct CDR3 sequences, about 26% recorded once. This sample also belongs to another study, concerning T cells of mothers and their children.

What was sequenced was blood. These TCRs come from a boy aged 5-17 years in good health. The CDR3 runs from the conserved cysteine through the conserved F or W. Fields, in order: V gene, D gene, clone size, J gene, CDR3 protein, CDR3 DNA. D genes are given only for firm matches. Clone size appears in some rows only: once, few, many, or a class for an expanded clone.

TRBV20-1	NA	few	TRBJ2-1	CGARDLSSYNEQFF	TGCGGTGCTCGGGACCTGAGCTCCTACAATGAGCAGTTCTTC
TRBV29-1	TRBD1	few	TRBJ2-7	CSVRTGADEQYF	TGCAGCGTTCGGACAGGGGCCGACGAGCAGTACTTC
TRBV20-1	TRBD2	few	TRBJ2-1	CSARVGSGTSYNEQFF	TGCAGTGCTAGGGTCGGTAGCGGGACCTCCTACAATGAGCAGTTCTTC
TRBV7-3	TRBD1	NA	TRBJ2-2	CASSLSPEGALGTGELFF	TGTGCCAGCAGCTTAAGCCCTGAGGGGGCGTTAGGTACCGGGGAGCTGTTTTTT
TRBV29-1	NA	few	TRBJ2-3	CSVVKAVPSTDTQYF	TGCAGCGTTGTAAAGGCCGTCCCTAGCACAGATACGCAGTATTTT
TRBV6-5	NA	few	TRBJ1-4	CASSFAPSLSREKLFF	TGTGCCAGCAGTTTCGCCCCCTCCCTAAGTCGCGAAAAACTGTTTTTT
TRBV20-1	TRBD1	NA	TRBJ1-4	CSAVRVTGATQTNEKLFF	TGCAGTGCTGTTCGGGTGACAGGGGCAACGCAAACTAATGAAAAACTGTTTTTT
TRBV6-1	TRBD2	NA	TRBJ2-5	CASSTPGRGGSDQETQYF	TGTGCCAGCAGTACCCCCGGGCGGGGGGGCTCAGACCAAGAGACCCAGTACTTC
TRBV5-1	TRBD2	NA	TRBJ2-1	CASSRARGGLLHLEQFF	TGCGCCAGCAGCCGGGCCCGCGGGGGGCTTTTACATCTTGAGCAGTTCTTC
TRBV27	NA	NA	TRBJ2-2	CASSLRRAGELFF	TGTGCCAGCAGTTTAAGACGGGCCGGGGAGCTGTTTTTT
TRBV4-2	TRBD1	few	TRBJ2-6	CASSQEQGAGANVLTF	TGTGCCAGCAGCCAAGAACAGGGGGCTGGGGCCAACGTCCTGACTTTC
TRBV20-1	TRBD2	few	TRBJ2-5	CSALGGIQETQYF	TGCAGTGCCCTGGGGGGGATTCAAGAGACCCAGTACTTC
TRBV29-1	NA	NA	TRBJ2-1	CSVEDLEDETQIYNEQFF	TGCAGCGTTGAAGATTTAGAGGACGAGACGCAGATCTACAATGAGCAGTTCTTC
TRBV6-1	TRBD1	NA	TRBJ1-5	CASSGPGTGGQPQHF	TGTGCCAGCAGTGGCCCCGGGACAGGGGGTCAGCCCCAGCATTTT
TRBV7-9	NA	few	TRBJ2-3	CASSLHRPLEDTQYF	TGTGCCAGCAGCCTCCACAGACCGCTTGAAGATACGCAGTATTTT
TRBV20-1	TRBD1	few	TRBJ1-2	CSAQRTGGYGYTF	TGCAGTGCTCAACGGACAGGGGGCTATGGCTACACCTTC
TRBV29-1	TRBD1	NA	TRBJ1-4	CSVQFRTGVTNEKLFF	TGCAGCGTCCAATTCAGGACAGGGGTCACGAATGAAAAACTGTTTTTT
TRBV7-2	TRBD1	NA	TRBJ1-2	CASSPRGGGYGYTF	TGTGCCAGCAGCCCCAGAGGGGGCGGCTATGGCTACACCTTC
TRBV7-2	TRBD2	NA	TRBJ2-7	CASSAGTSAASYEQYF	TGTGCCAGCAGCGCGGGCACTAGCGCAGCTTCCTACGAGCAGTACTTC
TRBV9	TRBD1	few	TRBJ2-7	CASSAPRDRESHEQYF	TGTGCCAGCAGCGCACCCAGGGACAGGGAGTCTCACGAGCAGTACTTC
TRBV3-1	NA	few	TRBJ2-3	CASSQADADTQYF	TGTGCCAGCAGCCAAGCGGATGCGGATACGCAGTATTTT
TRBV12-3/TRBV12-4	NA	NA	TRBJ2-3	CASSLRKYSTDTQYF	TGTGCCAGCAGTTTAAGGAAGTATAGCACAGATACGCAGTATTTT
TRBV14	NA	NA	TRBJ2-5	CASSQSGEVETQYF	TGTGCCAGCAGCCAAAGTGGGGAAGTAGAGACCCAGTACTTC
TRBV18	TRBD2	NA	TRBJ2-1	CASSPQVAGGIYNEQFF	TGTGCCAGCTCACCCCAGGTGGCGGGAGGAATCTACAATGAGCAGTTCTTC
TRBV20-1	NA	NA	TRBJ1-1	CSVTQGHTGAFF	TGCAGTGTCACACAGGGTCACACTGGAGCTTTCTTT
TRBV28	NA	NA	TRBJ2-7	CASRDGPYEQYF	TGTGCCAGCAGGGACGGACCGTACGAGCAGTACTTC
TRBV28	TRBD1	few	TRBJ2-5	CASSFGTGPQETQYF	TGTGCCAGCAGTTTCGGGACAGGCCCGCAAGAGACCCAGTACTTC
TRBV11-1	NA	few	TRBJ2-1	CASSSVNRVYNEQFF	TGTGCCAGCAGCTCCGTGAACAGGGTCTACAATGAGCAGTTCTTC
TRBV29-1	NA	NA	TRBJ2-4	CSVSIGENIQYF	TGCAGCGTTTCTATTGGGGAAAACATTCAGTACTTC
TRBV20-1	NA	NA	TRBJ2-5	CSAVEGVLQETQYF	TGCAGTGCTGTAGAGGGGGTCCTCCAAGAGACCCAGTACTTC
TRBV3-1	TRBD2	NA	TRBJ2-1	CASSQDEGLAGGGKQFF	TGTGCCAGCAGCCAAGATGAGGGGCTAGCGGGGGGTGGGAAGCAGTTCTTC
TRBV20-1	NA	NA	TRBJ2-1	CSASTGTQIYNEQFF	TGCAGTGCTTCCACAGGGACACAGATCTACAATGAGCAGTTCTTC
TRBV5-1	NA	few	TRBJ1-5	CASSSGLPDSQPQHF	TGCGCCAGCAGCTCGGGACTCCCGGACAGCCAGCCCCAGCATTTT
TRBV7-9	TRBD1	NA	TRBJ1-1	CASSKAGGTEAFF	TGTGCCAGCAGCAAAGCAGGGGGCACTGAAGCTTTCTTT
TRBV11-2	TRBD1	NA	TRBJ1-3	CASSLMGKGQGTIYF	TGTGCCAGCAGCTTAATGGGAAAGGGACAGGGGACCATATATTTT
TRBV10-1	TRBD2	NA	TRBJ2-1	CASSESVIAGGFSYNEQFF	TGCGCCAGCAGTGAGTCGGTAATAGCGGGGGGCTTCTCCTACAATGAGCAGTTCTTC
TRBV3-1	NA	NA	TRBJ2-7	CASSHPPGTYSYEQYF	TGTGCCAGCAGCCACCCTCCGGGGACGTACTCCTACGAGCAGTACTTC
TRBV6-2/TRBV6-3	NA	NA	TRBJ2-3	CASSLSPGPRTDTQYF	TGTGCCAGCAGCCTAAGCCCGGGTCCTCGCACAGATACGCAGTATTTT
TRBV4-2	TRBD2	few	TRBJ2-5	CASNPGGKETQYF	TGTGCCAGCAACCCGGGGGGAAAAGAGACCCAGTACTTC
TRBV7-7	TRBD1	NA	TRBJ1-4	CASSRGQGNEKLFF	TGTGCCAGCAGCCGGGGACAGGGCAACGAAAAACTGTTTTTT
TRBV6-2/TRBV6-3	NA	NA	TRBJ2-7	CASSSDLLTGLYEQYF	TGTGCCAGCAGTTCCGACCTCCTGACAGGACTCTACGAGCAGTACTTC
TRBV5-1	NA	NA	TRBJ2-5	CASSLVPTQETQYF	TGCGCCAGCAGCTTGGTGCCGACTCAAGAGACCCAGTACTTC
TRBV20-1	NA	NA	TRBJ2-7	CSARQPRDASYEQYF	TGCAGTGCTAGACAACCACGGGACGCCTCCTACGAGCAGTACTTC
TRBV2	NA	few	TRBJ2-5	CASGPEGVQYF	TGTGCCAGCGGGCCAGAGGGGGTGCAGTACTTC
TRBV14	NA	many	TRBJ2-4	CASSPGYLAKNIQYF	TGTGCCAGCAGCCCGGGGTATTTGGCCAAAAACATTCAGTACTTC
TRBV7-3	NA	NA	TRBJ2-7	CASSLNGDEQYF	TGTGCCAGCAGCTTAAACGGGGACGAGCAGTACTTC
TRBV20-1	NA	many	TRBJ2-5	CSALRQGLQETQYF	TGCAGTGCTTTACGACAGGGACTCCAAGAGACCCAGTACTTC
TRBV15	TRBD1	NA	TRBJ1-3	CATSRDGQGRTIYF	TGTGCCACCAGCAGAGACGGACAGGGGCGCACCATATATTTT
TRBV28	NA	few	TRBJ1-2	CASSSGRNYGYTF	TGTGCCAGCAGTTCGGGCAGGAACTATGGCTACACCTTC
TRBV5-5	NA	NA	TRBJ2-3	CASLSSGHSTDTQYF	TGTGCCAGCCTTTCGTCGGGCCACAGCACAGATACGCAGTATTTT
TRBV6-5	NA	few	TRBJ2-1	CASRAGLSNEQFF	TGTGCCAGCAGGGCAGGGCTCAGCAATGAGCAGTTCTTC
TRBV4-2	NA	few	TRBJ2-5	CASSQDPPVTQYF	TGTGCCAGCAGCCAAGATCCCCCCGTGACCCAGTACTTC
TRBV2	TRBD2	NA	TRBJ2-1	CAGSDPGTSGYNEQFF	TGTGCCGGCAGTGATCCGGGGACTAGCGGCTACAATGAGCAGTTCTTC
TRBV12-3/TRBV12-4	NA	once	TRBJ2-7	CASSQRRQASYEQYF	TGTGCCAGCAGTCAGAGGCGACAGGCCTCCTACGAGCAGTACTTC
TRBV29-1	NA	few	TRBJ2-3	CSVEGSLGRSQYF	TGCAGCGTTGAAGGGTCCCTGGGTAGGTCGCAGTATTTT
TRBV6-5	NA	few	TRBJ2-1	CASASSLGSEQFF	TGTGCCAGCGCATCTAGCCTCGGAAGTGAGCAGTTCTTC
TRBV29-1	NA	NA	TRBJ2-3	CSVEGGTESTDTQYF	TGCAGCGTTGAAGGAGGGACGGAGAGCACAGATACGCAGTATTTT